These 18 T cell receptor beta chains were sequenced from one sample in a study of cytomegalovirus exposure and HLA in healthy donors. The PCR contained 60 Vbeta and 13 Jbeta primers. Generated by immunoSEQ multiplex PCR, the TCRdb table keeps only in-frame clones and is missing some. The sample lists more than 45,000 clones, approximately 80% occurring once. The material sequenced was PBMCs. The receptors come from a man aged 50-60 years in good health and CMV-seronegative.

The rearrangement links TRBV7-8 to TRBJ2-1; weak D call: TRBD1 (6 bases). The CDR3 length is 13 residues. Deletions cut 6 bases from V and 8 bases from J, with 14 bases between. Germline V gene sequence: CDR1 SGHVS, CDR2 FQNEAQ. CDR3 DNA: TGTGCCAGCAGAGAGAACAGGGTCCATGAGCAGTTCTTC. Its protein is CASRENRVHEQFF. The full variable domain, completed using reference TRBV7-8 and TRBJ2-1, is GAGVSQSPRYKVAKRGQDVALRCDPISGHVSLFWYQQALGQGPEFLTYFQNEAQLDKSGLPSDRFFAERPEGSVSTLKIQRTQQEDSAVYLCASRENRVHEQFFGPGTRLTVL.

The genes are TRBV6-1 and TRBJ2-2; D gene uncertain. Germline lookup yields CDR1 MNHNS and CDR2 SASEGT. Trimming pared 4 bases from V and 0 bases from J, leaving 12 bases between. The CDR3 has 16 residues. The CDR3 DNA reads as TGTGCCAGCAGTGGTCCGGTACTTTCGAACACCGGGGAGCTGTTTTTT. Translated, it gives CASSGPVLSNTGELFF.

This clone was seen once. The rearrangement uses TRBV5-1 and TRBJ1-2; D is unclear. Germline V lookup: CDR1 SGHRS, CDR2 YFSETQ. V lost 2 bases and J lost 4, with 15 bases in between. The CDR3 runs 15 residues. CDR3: CASSFSGGPSYGYTF. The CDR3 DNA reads TGCGCCAGCAGCTTCTCGGGAGGCCCCAGCTATGGCTACACCTTC.

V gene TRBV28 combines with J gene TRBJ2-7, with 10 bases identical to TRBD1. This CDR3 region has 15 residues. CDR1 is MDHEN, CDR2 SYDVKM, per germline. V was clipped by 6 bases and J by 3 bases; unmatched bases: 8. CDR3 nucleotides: TGTGCCAGCAGCCAGGGACAGGGGCCTTACTACGAGCAGTACTTC. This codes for CASSQGQGPYYEQYF.

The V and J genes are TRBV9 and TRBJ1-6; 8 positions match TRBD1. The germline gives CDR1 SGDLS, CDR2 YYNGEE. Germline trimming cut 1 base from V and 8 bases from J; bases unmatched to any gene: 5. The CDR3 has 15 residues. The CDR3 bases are TGTGCCAGCAGCGTAAGGGCAGGGGGCGATTCACCCCTCCACTTT. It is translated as CASSVRAGGDSPLHF.

The DNA of the CDR3 is TGTGCCAGCAGCCACAATTCCCAGCGGGGGGGAGAAATTAGCAATGAGCAGTTCTTC. This translates into CASSHNSQRGGEISNEQFF. The rearrangement joins TRBV7-8 to TRBJ2-1; the match to TRBD2 covers 10 bases. The V and J ends lost 5 bases and 6 bases, in that order; junction bases with no gene match: 19. There are 19 residues in the CDR3. Germline V gene data show CDR1 as SGHVS and CDR2 as FQNEAQ.

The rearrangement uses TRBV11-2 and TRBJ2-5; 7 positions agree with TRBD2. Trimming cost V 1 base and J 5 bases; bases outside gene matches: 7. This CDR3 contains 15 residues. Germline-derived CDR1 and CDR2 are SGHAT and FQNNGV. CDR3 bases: TGTGCCAGCAGCTTAGCGGGGCAGGGAGGGGAGACCCAGTACTTC. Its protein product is CASSLAGQGGETQYF.

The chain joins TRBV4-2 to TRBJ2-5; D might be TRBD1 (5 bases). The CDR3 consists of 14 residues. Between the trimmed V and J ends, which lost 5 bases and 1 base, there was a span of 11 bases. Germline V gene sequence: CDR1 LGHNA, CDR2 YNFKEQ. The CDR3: CASSLVGAQETQYF. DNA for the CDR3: TGTGCCAGCAGCTTGGTTGGGGCCCAAGAGACCCAGTACTTC.

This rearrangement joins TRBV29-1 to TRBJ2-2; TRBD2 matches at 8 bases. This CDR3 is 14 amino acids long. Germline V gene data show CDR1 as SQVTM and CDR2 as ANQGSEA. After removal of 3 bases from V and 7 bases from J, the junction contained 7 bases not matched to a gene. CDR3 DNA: TGCAGCGTTGACCCGGGAGGGGTAGGCGGGGAGCTGTTTTTT. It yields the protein CSVDPGGVGGELFF.

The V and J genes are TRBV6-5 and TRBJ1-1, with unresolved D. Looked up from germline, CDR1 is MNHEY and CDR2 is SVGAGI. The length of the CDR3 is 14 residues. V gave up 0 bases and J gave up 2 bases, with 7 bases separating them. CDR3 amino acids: CASSYSAVNTEAFF. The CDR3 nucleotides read TGTGCCAGCAGTTACTCGGCAGTAAACACTGAAGCTTTCTTT.

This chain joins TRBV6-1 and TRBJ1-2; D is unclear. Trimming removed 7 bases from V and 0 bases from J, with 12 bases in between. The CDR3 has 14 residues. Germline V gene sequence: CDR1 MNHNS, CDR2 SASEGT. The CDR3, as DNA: TGTGCCAGCACCGAGCGGGGTACTAACTATGGCTACACCTTC. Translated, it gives CASTERGTNYGYTF.

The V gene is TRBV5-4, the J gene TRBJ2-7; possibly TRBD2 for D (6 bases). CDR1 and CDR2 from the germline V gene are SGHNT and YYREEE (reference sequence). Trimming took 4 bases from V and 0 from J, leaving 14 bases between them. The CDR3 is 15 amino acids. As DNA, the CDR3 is TGTGCCAGCAGCGTAAACGGGGGAAGCTCCTACGAGCAGTACTTC. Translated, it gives CASSVNGGSSYEQYF.

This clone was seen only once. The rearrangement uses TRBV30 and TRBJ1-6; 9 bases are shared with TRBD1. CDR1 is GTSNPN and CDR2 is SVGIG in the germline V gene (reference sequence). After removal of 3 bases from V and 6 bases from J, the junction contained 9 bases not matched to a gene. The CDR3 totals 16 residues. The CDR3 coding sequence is TGTGCCTGGAGACGAACACAGGGGGCCCTTAATTCACCCCTCCACTTT. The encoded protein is CAWRRTQGALNSPLHF.

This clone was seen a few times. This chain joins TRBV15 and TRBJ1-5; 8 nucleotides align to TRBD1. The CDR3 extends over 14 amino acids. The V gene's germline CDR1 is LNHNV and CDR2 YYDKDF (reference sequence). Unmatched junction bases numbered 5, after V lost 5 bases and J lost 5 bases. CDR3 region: CATSEGQVYQPQHF. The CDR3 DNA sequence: TGTGCCACCAGCGAGGGACAGGTTTATCAGCCCCAGCATTTT.

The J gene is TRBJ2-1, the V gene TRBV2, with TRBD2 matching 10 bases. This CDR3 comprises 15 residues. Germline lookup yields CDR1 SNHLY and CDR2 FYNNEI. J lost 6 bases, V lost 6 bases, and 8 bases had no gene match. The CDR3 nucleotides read TGTGCCAGCAGAGACCAGCGGGGGGGAAGCAATGAGCAGTTCTTC. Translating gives CASRDQRGGSNEQFF.

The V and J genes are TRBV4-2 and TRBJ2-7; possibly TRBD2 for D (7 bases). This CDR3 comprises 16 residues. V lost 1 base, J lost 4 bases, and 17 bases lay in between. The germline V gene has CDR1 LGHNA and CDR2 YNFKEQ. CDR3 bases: TGTGCCAGCAGCCAAGTTGTCCCGGGGGGCCGATACGAGCAGTACTTC. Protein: CASSQVVPGGRYEQYF.

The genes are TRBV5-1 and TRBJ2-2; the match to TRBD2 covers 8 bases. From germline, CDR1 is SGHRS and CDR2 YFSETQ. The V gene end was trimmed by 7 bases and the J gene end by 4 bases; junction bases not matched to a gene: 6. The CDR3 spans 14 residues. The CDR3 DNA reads TGCGCCAGCCGGACTAGCATAGCCACCGGGGAGCTGTTTTTT. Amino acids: CASRTSIATGELFF.

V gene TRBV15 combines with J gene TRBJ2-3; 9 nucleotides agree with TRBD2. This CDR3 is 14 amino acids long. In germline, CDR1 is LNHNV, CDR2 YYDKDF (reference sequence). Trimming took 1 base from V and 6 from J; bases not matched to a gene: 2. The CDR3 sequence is CATSRASGTDTQYF. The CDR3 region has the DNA TGTGCCACCAGCAGAGCTAGCGGGACCGATACGCAGTATTTT.